A single sample gave rise to the 32 T cell receptor beta chains below, sequenced in a study of T-cell memory formation after mild COVID-19. TCRdb re-called the 5' RACE reads through MiXCR, storing one row per CDR3 protein. The sample has more than 350,000 distinct CDR3 sequences, about 17% seen once. The material sequenced was PBMCs or a T cell subset sorted from them (not recorded which). The receptors here all came from a man between 18 and 29 years old who had mild COVID-19 (a few samples of this study predate the infection). Cell type and time point are not known.

The chain combines TRBV27 with TRBJ1-1; D call uncertain. With 3 bases removed from V and 5 bases from J, the gap between germline ends came to 10 bases. The CDR3 has 13 residues. Germline CDR1 is MNHEY and CDR2 is SMNVEV (reference sequence). Here the CDR3 reads CASSFRRETEAFF. The CDR3 DNA reads as TGTGCCAGCAGTTTCCGGAGGGAAACTGAAGCTTTCTTT.

V gene TRBV7-2 combines with J gene TRBJ2-5; TRBD2 matches at 8 bases. Germline CDR1 is SGHTA and CDR2 is FQGNSA. The CDR3 consists of 14 residues. V lost 7 bases to trimming and J lost 4 bases; unmatched junction nucleotides: 8. DNA of the CDR3: TGTGCCAGCACCACTTTCGGGGGGGCAGAGACCCAGTACTTC. Encoded protein: CASTTFGGAETQYF.

CDR3 sequence (DNA): TGCGCCAGCAGCTTGGAAAAGACAGGGGGCATCGCAGATACGCAGTATTTT. Protein sequence: CASSLEKTGGIADTQYF. The rearrangement links TRBV5-1 to TRBJ2-3; 10 positions agree with TRBD1. Unmatched junction bases numbered 8, after V lost 0 bases and J lost 4 bases. This CDR3 is built from 17 residues. CDR1 SGHRS and CDR2 YFSETQ come from the germline V gene.

This clonotype was counted between two and nine times. This chain connects TRBV12-3 or TRBV12-4 to TRBJ1-5; 10 nucleotides line up with TRBD1. V gave up 6 bases and J gave up 5 bases; unmatched junction bases: 1. The CDR3 has 13 residues. The CDR3 here is CASRGTGDQPQHF. CDR3 bases: TGTGCCAGCAGGGGGACAGGGGATCAGCCCCAGCATTTT.

The gene calls are TRBV6-5 and TRBJ1-6; TRBD1 agrees at 9 bases. CDR1 and CDR2 from the germline V gene are MNHEY and SVGAGI. V lost 5 bases to trimming and J lost 9 bases; unmatched junction nucleotides: 8. The CDR3 runs to 15 residues. In nucleotides, the CDR3 is TGTGCCAGCAGTACCGGACAGGGGAAGAGTTCACCCCTCCACTTT. It specifies CASSTGQGKSSPLHF.

The chain carries TRBV6-1 and TRBJ1-1; TRBD1 matches at 7 bases. Unmatched junction bases numbered 14, after V lost 6 bases and J lost 4 bases. Germline-derived CDR1 and CDR2 are MNHNS and SASEGT. The CDR3 runs 16 residues. The CDR3 region is CASSGSPDRFFTEAFF. The DNA for the CDR3 is TGTGCCAGCAGCGGATCCCCGGACAGGTTTTTCACTGAAGCTTTCTTT.

J is TRBJ2-3 and V is TRBV7-3, with D unresolved. Per the germline V gene, CDR1 is SGHTA and CDR2 is FQGTGA. The CDR3 consists of 14 residues. Trimming left V 1 base short and J 5 bases short, with 10 bases between. CDR3 nucleotide sequence: TGTGCCAGCAGCTTAAGATCCGTTGGAGATACGCAGTATTTT. Translation gives CASSLRSVGDTQYF.

The chain employs TRBV5-1 and TRBJ1-2; 8 bases align to TRBD1. The ends lost 6 bases at V and 5 bases at J; junction bases unmatched: 9. Looked up from germline, CDR1 is SGHRS and CDR2 is YFSETQ. The CDR3 runs to 14 residues. The CDR3 DNA reads TGCGCCAGCACGGAAGACAGGGGAGATTATGGCTACACCTTC. Its protein product is CASTEDRGDYGYTF.

This clonotype was counted a few times. The chain has TRBV15 and TRBJ2-3, with TRBD2 identical over 8 bases. This CDR3 contains 15 residues. V shed 3 bases and J 5 bases; nucleotides not matched to a gene: 7. Germline lookup yields CDR1 LNHNV and CDR2 YYDKDF (reference sequence). This CDR3 is CATSSTGGGKDTQYF. CDR3 DNA sequence: TGTGCCACCAGCAGTACCGGGGGGGGAAAAGATACGCAGTATTTT.

The rearrangement uses TRBV15 and TRBJ2-3; the D is unclear. Germline V gene lookup returns CDR1 LNHNV and CDR2 YYDKDF (reference sequence). This CDR3 comprises 12 residues. Trimming took off 0 bases at V and 7 bases at J, with 5 bases between the two ends. The CDR3 loop reads CATSRDLYTQYF. CDR3 nucleotide sequence: TGTGCCACCAGCAGAGATCTCTATACGCAGTATTTT.

This clonotype was found a few times. The chain links TRBV28 to TRBJ2-4; D is perhaps TRBD1 (6 bases). Trimming removed 6 bases at V and 0 bases at J, with 9 bases between. The germline V gene has CDR1 MDHEN and CDR2 SYDVKM. CDR3 length: 14 amino acids. CDR3 nucleotide sequence: TGTGCCAGCAGCTCCAGGGGAGCCAAAAACATTCAGTACTTC. Protein sequence: CASSSRGAKNIQYF.

J is TRBJ2-1 and V is TRBV6-2 or TRBV6-3, with TRBD2 identical over 7 bases. J lost 5 bases, V lost 8 bases, and 9 bases had no gene match. CDR1 is MNHEY and CDR2 is SVGEGT in the germline V gene. The CDR3 sequence is 14 residues long. Here the CDR3 DNA reads TGTGCCAGCCTCTCGGCGGGGGAAAACAATGAGCAGTTCTTC. It encodes CASLSAGENNEQFF.

This clonotype was counted only a few times. The V gene is TRBV10-3, the J gene TRBJ2-7, with D hard to call. Trimming took 11 bases from V and 2 from J, leaving 13 bases between them. Germline V gene sequence: CDR1 ENHRY, CDR2 SYGVKD. This CDR3 spans 12 amino acids. This CDR3 reads CAAPPDAYEQYV. For the CDR3, the DNA is TGTGCCGCGCCACCGGACGCCTACGAGCAGTACGTC.

The V call is TRBV9, the J call TRBJ2-5; maybe TRBD1 (6 bases). Trimming stripped 0 bases from V and 3 bases from J, with 12 bases between. Germline lookup yields CDR1 SGDLS and CDR2 YYNGEE. This CDR3 is 15 amino acids long. The CDR3 is CASSVDSGAEETQYF. The CDR3 coding sequence is TGTGCCAGCAGCGTAGACTCAGGGGCGGAAGAGACCCAGTACTTC.

On this clonotype itself: A junction boundary mismatches the germline segment, possibly from a read error. The V gene is TRBV10-3, the J gene TRBJ2-1; 9 nucleotides agree with TRBD2. The CDR3 has 14 amino acids. The germline gives CDR1 ENHRY, CDR2 SYGVKD. The CDR3 coding sequence is TGTGCCATCAGGACTAGCGGTTCCTACACTGAGCAGTTCTTC. Amino acids: CAIRTSGSYTEQFF.

This clonotype turned up a few times. This chain connects TRBV7-2 to TRBJ2-5, with 12 bases that match TRBD1. This CDR3 contains 16 residues. The germline V gene encodes CDR1 SGHTA and CDR2 FQGNSA. V was clipped by 5 bases and J by 7 bases; unmatched bases: 11. CDR3 nucleotide sequence: TGTGCCAGCAGCCCCGGGACAGGGGGCGAAAGCGTGACCCAGTACTTC. Its translation is CASSPGTGGESVTQYF.

This clonotype turned up a few times. The chain recombines TRBV12-3 or TRBV12-4 with TRBJ2-1; no reliable D call. The CDR3 has 14 residues. V was shortened by 5 bases and J by 6 bases, with 14 bases between the two germline ends. The CDR3 DNA reads TGTGCCAGCAGTCCCCATCCCGTCCCCAATGAGCAGTTCTTC. Encoded protein: CASSPHPVPNEQFF.

This clonotype was counted only a few times. This chain joins TRBV7-8 and TRBJ1-4, with 10 nucleotides matching TRBD1. J lost 8 bases, V lost 6 bases, and 12 bases had no gene match. The germline V gene encodes CDR1 SGHVS and CDR2 FQNEAQ. The CDR3 totals 16 residues. The CDR3 DNA is TGTGCCAGCAGATGGGACAGGGGTGATGATGGGGAAAAACTGTTTTTT. Translating it yields CASRWDRGDDGEKLFF.

This clonotype was found a few times. The J gene is TRBJ2-7, the V gene TRBV5-1, with a possible D match to TRBD2 (5 bases). The CDR3 runs to 15 residues. The V end was cut by 5 bases, the J end by 0 bases, with 15 bases between. Germline CDR1 reads SGHRS; CDR2 reads YFSETQ. CDR3 DNA sequence: TGCGCCAGCAGTTTAGACCTAGGGAGCTCCTACGAGCAGTACTTC. Translated, it gives CASSLDLGSSYEQYF.

The table lists this clonotype with a few counts. The chain recombines TRBV7-2 with TRBJ1-4, with a weak D call TRBD1 (5 bases). This CDR3 spans 15 amino acids. V lost 1 base to trimming and J lost 8 bases, with 14 bases between them. Germline CDR1 is SGHTA and CDR2 is FQGNSA. The CDR3 region is CASSLERGWYEKLFF. CDR3 sequence (DNA): TGTGCCAGCAGCTTAGAGAGGGGTTGGTACGAAAAACTGTTTTTT.

J is TRBJ2-7 and V is TRBV2; 7 bases match TRBD2. The CDR3 loop spans 15 amino acids. The ends lost 4 bases at V and 2 bases at J; junction bases unmatched: 8. CDR1 SNHLY and CDR2 FYNNEI come from the germline V gene. For the CDR3, the DNA is TGTGCCAGCAGTGGTTTTGAGCGGGGCACCTACGAGCAGTACGTC. Its translation is CASSGFERGTYEQYV.

This clonotype came up a few times. V gene TRBV25-1 combines with J gene TRBJ2-7; D might be TRBD2 (6 bases). The ends were cut back, 4 bases at V and 7 bases at J, with 17 bases in the middle. This CDR3 is built from 14 residues. Germline CDR1 and CDR2: MGHDK and SYGVNS. This CDR3 is CASSGGGRGGEQYF. DNA of the CDR3: TGTGCCAGCAGTGGGGGAGGTAGGGGCGGAGAGCAGTACTTC.

This clonotype occurred a few times. This sequence joins TRBV11-2 and TRBJ2-3; D call uncertain. The CDR3 contains 14 residues. Between the trimmed V and J ends, which lost 5 bases and 2 bases, there was a span of 11 bases. Germline V CDR1 and CDR2: SGHAT, FQNNGV. The CDR3 is CASSRLYYTDTQYF. In DNA, the CDR3 is TGTGCCAGCAGCCGACTGTATTACACAGATACGCAGTATTTT.

A few counts support this clonotype. The rearrangement links TRBV7-2 to TRBJ2-4; a possible D gene is TRBD2 (6 bases). V dropped 2 bases and J dropped 6 bases, with 14 bases sitting between them. Germline loops: CDR1 SGHTA, CDR2 FQGNSA. The CDR3 sequence is 15 residues long. This CDR3 is CASSLMFHGGNIQYF. CDR3 DNA sequence: TGTGCCAGCAGCTTAATGTTTCACGGGGGAAACATTCAGTACTTC.

The chain carries TRBV6-2 or TRBV6-3 and TRBJ1-6; TRBD1 might be the D (5 bases). Between the trimmed V and J ends, which lost 11 bases and 5 bases, there was a span of 16 bases. Germline V gene sequence: CDR1 MNHEY, CDR2 SVGEGT. The CDR3 loop spans 14 amino acids. The DNA of the CDR3 is TGTGCCGGCCACGGGACGGCTGATAATTCACCCCTCCACTTT. Protein product: CAGHGTADNSPLHF.

V and J are TRBV12-3 or TRBV12-4 and TRBJ2-7, with D unresolved. The CDR3 runs 14 residues. V shed 5 bases and J shed 3 bases, with 14 bases lying between them. The CDR3 sequence is CASSVHPFIYEQYF. CDR3 coding DNA: TGTGCCAGCAGTGTACACCCTTTCATCTACGAGCAGTACTTC.

This clonotype came up a few times. The DNA of the CDR3 is TGCGCCAGCAGCTTCCGACAGGGCGGCACCGGGGAGCTGTTTTTT. It yields the protein CASSFRQGGTGELFF. This rearrangement joins TRBV4-3 to TRBJ2-2; TRBD1 aligns across 7 bases. This CDR3 region has 15 residues. Germline trimming cut 5 bases from V and 4 bases from J; bases unmatched to any gene: 7. In germline, CDR1 is LGHNA, CDR2 YSLEER.

The rearrangement links TRBV27 to TRBJ2-1; TRBD1 agrees at 7 bases. CDR3 length: 13 amino acids. V lost 5 bases to trimming and J lost 6 bases; unmatched junction nucleotides: 4. The germline gives CDR1 MNHEY, CDR2 SMNVEV (reference sequence). Here the CDR3 reads CASSGTAGNEQFF. In nucleotides, the CDR3 is TGTGCCAGCAGTGGGACAGCCGGCAATGAGCAGTTCTTC.

The chain uses TRBV11-2 and TRBJ2-6; D gene uncertain. This CDR3 contains 14 residues. Germline V lookup: CDR1 SGHAT, CDR2 FQNNGV. V lost 5 bases and J lost 2, with 7 bases in between. CDR3 in amino acids: CASSSRTGANVLTF. CDR3 bases: TGTGCCAGCAGCAGCCGAACTGGGGCCAACGTCCTGACTTTC.

This clonotype occurred a few times. The chain recombines TRBV9 with TRBJ2-1; D gene unclear. V was pared by 0 bases and J by 7 bases, with 14 bases between. Germline loops: CDR1 SGDLS, CDR2 YYNGEE. CDR3 length equals 15 residues. The CDR3 bases are TGTGCCAGCAGCGTAGACAACTCCGCGAAGAATGAGCAGTTCTTC. This codes for CASSVDNSAKNEQFF.

In its sample, this clonotype was seen a few times. The chain couples TRBV12-3 or TRBV12-4 to TRBJ1-4, with TRBD1 matching 9 bases. The CDR3 totals 14 residues. Trimming cost V 10 bases and J 6 bases; bases outside gene matches: 9. The CDR3 protein is CATEKGQGYEKLFF. In DNA, the CDR3 is TGTGCCACTGAAAAGGGACAGGGATATGAAAAACTGTTTTTT.

V and J are TRBV7-9 and TRBJ1-5; weak D call: TRBD1 (5 bases). With 5 bases removed from V and 3 bases from J, the gap between germline ends came to 14 bases. Germline V lookup: CDR1 SEHNR, CDR2 FQNEAQ (reference sequence). The CDR3 loop spans 15 amino acids. The CDR3 DNA is TGTGCCAGCAGCAGAGGGACGGAGTCCAATCAGCCCCAGCATTTT. Its protein is CASSRGTESNQPQHF.